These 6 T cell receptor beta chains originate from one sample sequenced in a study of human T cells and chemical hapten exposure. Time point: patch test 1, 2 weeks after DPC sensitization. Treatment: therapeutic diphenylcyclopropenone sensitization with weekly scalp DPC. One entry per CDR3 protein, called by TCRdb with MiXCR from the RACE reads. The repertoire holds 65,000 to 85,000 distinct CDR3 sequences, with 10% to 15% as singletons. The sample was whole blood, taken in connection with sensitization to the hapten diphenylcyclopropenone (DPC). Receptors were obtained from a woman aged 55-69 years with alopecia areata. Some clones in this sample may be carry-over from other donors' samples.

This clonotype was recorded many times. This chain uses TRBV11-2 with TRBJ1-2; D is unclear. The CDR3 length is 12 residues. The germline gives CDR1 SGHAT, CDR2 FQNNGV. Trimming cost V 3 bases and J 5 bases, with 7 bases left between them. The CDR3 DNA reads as TGTGCCAGCAGCTTTCGCGGGTATGGCTACACCTTC. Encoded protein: CASSFRGYGYTF.

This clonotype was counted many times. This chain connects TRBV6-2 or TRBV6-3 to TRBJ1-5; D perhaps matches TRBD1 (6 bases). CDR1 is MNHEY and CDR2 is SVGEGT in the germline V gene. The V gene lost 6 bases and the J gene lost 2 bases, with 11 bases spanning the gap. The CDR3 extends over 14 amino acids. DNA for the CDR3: TGTGCCAGCAGCTCTGCAGGGGGCAATCAGCCCCAGCATTTT. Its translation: CASSSAGGNQPQHF.

The CDR3 DNA sequence: TGTGCCAGCAGCTATTCCGGGACGGATAATTCACCCCTCCACTTT. This sequence encodes CASSYSGTDNSPLHF. This chain joins TRBV7-2 and TRBJ1-6; tentatively, D is TRBD1 (5 bases). Germline-derived CDR1 and CDR2 are SGHTA and FQGNSA. The CDR3 sequence is 15 residues long. Trimming took off 4 bases at V and 5 bases at J, with 12 bases between the two ends.

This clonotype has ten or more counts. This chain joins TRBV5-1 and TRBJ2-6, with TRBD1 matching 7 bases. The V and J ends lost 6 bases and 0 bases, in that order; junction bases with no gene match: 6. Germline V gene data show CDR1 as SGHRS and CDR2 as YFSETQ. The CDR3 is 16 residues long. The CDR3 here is CASTPDRSSGANVLTF. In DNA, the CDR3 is TGCGCCAGCACCCCGGACAGGAGCTCTGGGGCCAACGTCCTGACTTTC.

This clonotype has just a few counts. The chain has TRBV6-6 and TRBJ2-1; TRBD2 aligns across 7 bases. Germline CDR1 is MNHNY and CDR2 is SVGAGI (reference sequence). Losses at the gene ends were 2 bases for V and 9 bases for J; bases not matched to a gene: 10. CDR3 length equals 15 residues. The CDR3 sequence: CASSYRTTWGGEQFF. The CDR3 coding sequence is TGTGCCAGCAGTTACCGCACCACCTGGGGGGGTGAGCAGTTCTTC.

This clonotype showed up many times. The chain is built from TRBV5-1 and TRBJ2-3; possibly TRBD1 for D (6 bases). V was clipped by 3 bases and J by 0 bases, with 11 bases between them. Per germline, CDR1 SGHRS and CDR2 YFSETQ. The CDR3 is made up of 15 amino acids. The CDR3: CASSSGHVSTDTQYF. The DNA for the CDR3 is TGCGCCAGCAGCTCGGGACACGTTAGCACAGATACGCAGTATTTT.